These T cell receptor beta chains were read from a single sample in a study of blood T cell repertoires in COVID-19. Here immunoSEQ multiplex PCR was the method, and the copy in TCRdb shows in-frame clones only, minus some. Among fewer than 200,000 clones listed, roughly 79% were seen once. Material: peripheral blood. The origin of the receptors is a woman in her 70s with acute or convalescent COVID-19. The CDR3 runs from the conserved cysteine through the conserved F or W. Fields, in order: V gene, CDR3 length, J gene, clone size, D gene, CDR3 protein, CDR3 DNA. D genes are given only for firm matches. Some rows have no size entry. The others give once, few or many, or a class for an expanded clone.

TRBV5-1,12,TRBJ2-1,.,.,CASSPEEHHQFF,TGCGCCAGCAGCCCTGAAGAGCACCACCAGTTCTTC
TRBV5-1,16,TRBJ1-3,.,.,CASSLGGVGAGNTIYF,TGCGCCAGCAGCTTGGGAGGAGTAGGTGCGGGAAACACCATATATTTT
TRBV6-2/TRBV6-3,15,TRBJ2-3,few,TRBD2,CASSYGGGTTDTQYF,TGTGCCAGCAGTTACGGGGGGGGGACCACAGATACGCAGTATTTT
TRBV15,18,TRBJ2-1,.,.,CATSKGVGLRDATNEQFF,TGTGCCACCAGCAAAGGCGTTGGACTGCGGGACGCTACCAATGAGCAGTTCTTC
TRBV5-1,16,TRBJ1-2,.,TRBD1,CASSLGTGTGGSGYTF,TGCGCCAGCAGCTTGGGGACCGGGACAGGGGGTTCGGGCTACACCTTC
TRBV3-1/TRBV3-2,11,TRBJ2-7,.,.,CASGGLHEQYF,TGTGCCAGCGGCGGGCTACACGAGCAGTACTTC
TRBV18,13,TRBJ1-2,once,.,CASSLGLNYGYTF,TGTGCCAGCTCTCTGGGCCTAAACTATGGCTACACCTTC
TRBV10-3,11,TRBJ2-1,.,.,CAISDSIEQFF,TGTGCCATCAGTGATAGTATTGAGCAGTTCTTC
TRBV7-3,15,TRBJ2-7,.,.,CASSLITAGSGEQYF,TGTGCCAGCAGCTTAATAACCGCGGGATCGGGCGAGCAGTACTTC
TRBV6-4,15,TRBJ1-1,.,.,CASSDQTRESTEAFF,TGTGCCAGCAGTGACCAAACTAGGGAGAGCACTGAAGCTTTCTTT
TRBV7-8,15,TRBJ1-2,few,TRBD1,CASSSSFGQVDGYTF,TGTGCCAGCAGCTCGTCATTCGGACAGGTGGATGGCTACACCTTC
TRBV20-1,10,TRBJ1-4,.,.,CSAMREKLFF,TGCAGTGCCATGCGCGAAAAACTGTTTTTT
TRBV30,11,TRBJ2-5,.,TRBD1,CAWTQGETQYF,TGTGCCTGGACACAGGGGGAGACCCAGTACTTC
TRBV2,13,TRBJ1-1,.,.,CASSTGINAEAFF,TGTGCCAGTTCAACAGGTATTAACGCTGAAGCTTTCTTT
TRBV3-1/TRBV3-2,16,TRBJ2-6,.,.,CASSPRVGSGANVLTF,TGTGCCAGCAGCCCGAGGGTGGGCTCTGGGGCCAACGTCCTGACTTTC
TRBV14,14,TRBJ2-4,.,TRBD1,CASSHRTGRFIQYF,TGTGCCAGCAGCCACCGGACAGGGAGATTCATTCAGTACTTC
TRBV12-5,14,TRBJ2-1,.,.,CASGLPPLYNEQFF,TGTGCTAGTGGTTTGCCCCCTCTTTACAATGAGCAGTTCTTC
TRBV6-5,13,TRBJ1-2,.,TRBD1,CASGGRQGNGYTF,TGTGCCAGCGGGGGGAGACAGGGTAACGGCTACACCTTC
TRBV24-1,14,TRBJ1-4,few,.,CATSDGGRNEKLFF,TGTGCCACCAGTGATGGAGGGAGGAATGAAAAACTGTTTTTT